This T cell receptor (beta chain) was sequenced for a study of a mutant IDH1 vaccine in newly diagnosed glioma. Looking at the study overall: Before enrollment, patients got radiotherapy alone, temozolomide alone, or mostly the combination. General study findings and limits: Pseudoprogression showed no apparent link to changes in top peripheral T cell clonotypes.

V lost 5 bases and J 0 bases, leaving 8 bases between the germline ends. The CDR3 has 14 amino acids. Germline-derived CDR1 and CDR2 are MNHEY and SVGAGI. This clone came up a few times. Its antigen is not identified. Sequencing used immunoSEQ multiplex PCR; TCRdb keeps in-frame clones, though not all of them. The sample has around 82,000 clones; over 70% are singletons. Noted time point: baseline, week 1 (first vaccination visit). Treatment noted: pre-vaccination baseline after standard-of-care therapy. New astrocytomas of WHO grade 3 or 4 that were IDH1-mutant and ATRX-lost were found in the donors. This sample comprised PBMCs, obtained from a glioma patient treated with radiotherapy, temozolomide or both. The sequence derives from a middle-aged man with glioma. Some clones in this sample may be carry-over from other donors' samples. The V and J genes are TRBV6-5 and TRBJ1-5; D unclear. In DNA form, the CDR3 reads TGTGCCAGCAGTATCAGCTATAGCAATCAGCCCCAGCATTTT. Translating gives CASSISYSNQPQHF.